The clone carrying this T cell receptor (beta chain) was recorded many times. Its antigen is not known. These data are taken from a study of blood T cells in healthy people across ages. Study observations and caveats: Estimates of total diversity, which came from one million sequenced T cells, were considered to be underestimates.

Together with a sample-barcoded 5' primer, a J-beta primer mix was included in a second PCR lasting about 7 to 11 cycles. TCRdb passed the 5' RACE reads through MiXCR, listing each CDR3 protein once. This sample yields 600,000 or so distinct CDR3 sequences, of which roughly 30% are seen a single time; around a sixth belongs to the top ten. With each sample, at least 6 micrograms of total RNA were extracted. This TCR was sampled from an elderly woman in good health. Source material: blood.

The CDR3 DNA sequence: TGTGCCAGCAGCACAGACAGGGGGCCCTCCAATGAGCAGTTCTTC. Residues: CASSTDRGPSNEQFF. The chain employs TRBV7-8 and TRBJ2-1; 10 bases are a match to TRBD1. The CDR3 runs to 15 residues. V was pared by 5 bases and J by 6 bases, with 7 bases of the junction left unmatched. The germline V gene encodes CDR1 SGHVS and CDR2 FQNEAQ.